These T cell receptor beta chains were read from a single sample in a study of blood T cells in healthy people across ages. MiXCR, run by TCRdb on the 5' RACE reads, gives a single entry per CDR3 protein. This sample carries about 640,000 distinct CDR3 sequences, approximately 30% of them seen once, and the ten largest clones take around a sixth. Sequencing was done on a sample of blood. These TCRs come from a woman older than 75 in good health. CDR3s include the opening cysteine and the closing phenylalanine or tryptophan. D genes are given only for firm matches. Only part of the rows carry a size: once, few, many, or a class if the clone is expanded.

>TRBJ2-1|TRBD1|TRBV29-1|-
CSSNPPGTGAANEQFF
TGCAGCTCGAATCCTCCAGGGACAGGGGCCGCCAACGAGCAGTTCTTC
>TRBJ2-1|-|TRBV20-1|-
CSARKDREGINEQFF
TGCAGTGCTAGAAAGGACAGGGAGGGGATCAATGAGCAGTTCTTC
>TRBJ2-3|-|TRBV20-1|once
CSARLGGPAGNTQYF
TGCAGTGCTAGACTCGGGGGCCCGGCCGGGAATACGCAGTATTTT
>TRBJ2-1|TRBD1|TRBV18|many
CASSPPTGGAGEQFF
TGTGCCAGCTCACCACCGACAGGGGGCGCAGGGGAGCAGTTCTTC
>TRBJ2-5|-|TRBV29-1|many
CSAGRVQETQYF
TGCAGCGCCGGGAGAGTTCAGGAGACCCAGTACTTC
>TRBJ1-5|-|TRBV5-5|few
CASSLAVGSNQPQHF
TGTGCCAGCAGCTTGGCCGTTGGGAGCAATCAGCCCCAGCATTTT
>TRBJ2-5|TRBD1|TRBV12-3/TRBV12-4|-
CASSPTGGSFRTQYF
TGTGCCAGCAGCCCTACAGGGGGGAGCTTCAGGACCCAGTACTTC
>TRBJ2-1|TRBD1|TRBV6-1|-
CASGTGGVNRAHNEQFF
TGTGCCAGCGGGACAGGGGGCGTGAATAGGGCTCACAATGAGCAGTTCTTC
>TRBJ2-5|-|TRBV6-1|few
CASNSGLQETQYF
TGTGCCAGCAATTCAGGACTACAAGAGACCCAGTACTTC
>TRBJ2-3|TRBD1|TRBV12-5|many
CASGPSTGSDTQYF
TGTGCTAGTGGTCCTTCGACAGGGTCAGATACGCAGTATTTT
>TRBJ1-3|TRBD1|TRBV30|-
CAWTGDSSGNTIYF
TGTGCCTGGACAGGGGACAGCTCTGGAAACACCATATATTTT
>TRBJ2-2|-|TRBV7-3|many
CASSPPTANTGELFF
TGTGCCAGCAGCCCCCCGACTGCGAACACCGGGGAGCTGTTTTTT
>TRBJ2-5|-|TRBV7-9|few
CASSLAGGAEEYF
TGTGCCAGCAGCTTAGCGGGGGGCGCTGAAGAGTACTTC
>TRBJ1-6|-|TRBV20-1|few
CSASEGGWEPLHF
TGCAGTGCTAGCGAGGGTGGGTGGGAACCCCTCCACTTT
>TRBJ2-6|TRBD1|TRBV6-1|-
CASSTRVGTGGTGANVLTF
TGTGCCAGCAGCACCCGGGTCGGGACAGGGGGGACTGGGGCCAACGTCCTGACTTTC
>TRBJ2-7|-|TRBV6-1|-
CASSLPARYEQYF
TGTGCCAGCAGCCTTCCGGCCCGCTACGAGCAGTACTTC
>TRBJ1-2|-|TRBV20-1|-
CSARDRRHYGYTF
TGCAGTGCTAGAGATCGGCGCCACTATGGCTACACCTTC
>TRBJ2-2|-|TRBV7-3|-
CASSLTMRRETGELFF
TGTGCCAGCAGCTTAACCATGCGAAGAGAGACCGGGGAGCTGTTTTTT
>TRBJ2-7|-|TRBV24-1|many
CATSDLDSYEQYF
TGTGCCACCAGTGATTTGGACAGCTACGAGCAGTACTTC
>TRBJ2-3|TRBD2|TRBV6-5|many
CASARGGTDTQYF
TGTGCCAGCGCCCGGGGGGGTACAGATACGCAGTATTTT
>TRBJ2-5|TRBD1|TRBV7-2|-
CASSLNRGRLNEQYF
TGTGCCAGCAGCTTAAACAGGGGGAGACTCAATGAGCAGTACTTC
>TRBJ1-1|-|TRBV10-3|few
CAIRGAGQNTEAFF
TGTGCCATCAGAGGGGCGGGACAGAACACTGAAGCTTTCTTT
>TRBJ1-4|-|TRBV28|-
CASSFSQATNEKLFF
TGTGCCAGCAGTTTCAGCCAAGCAACTAATGAAAAACTGTTTTTT
>TRBJ1-2|TRBD1|TRBV12-3/TRBV12-4|many
CASGESTGLDYGYTF
TGTGCCAGCGGTGAATCGACAGGGTTGGACTATGGCTACACCTTC
>TRBJ1-2|TRBD1|TRBV6-2/TRBV6-3|few
CASSYPQGASGYTF
TGTGCCAGCAGTTACCCCCAGGGGGCGAGTGGCTACACCTTC
>TRBJ2-7|-|TRBV12-3/TRBV12-4|-
CASTFGEAQYF
TGTGCCAGCACTTTCGGGGAGGCCCAGTACTTC
>TRBJ2-1|TRBD1|TRBV29-1|-
CSGGQGSNEQFF
TGCAGCGGGGGACAGGGAAGCAATGAGCAGTTCTTC
>TRBJ1-1|TRBD1|TRBV30|-
CACDRGPTEAFF
TGTGCCTGTGACAGGGGGCCGACTGAAGCTTTCTTT
>TRBJ2-7|-|TRBV10-3|many
CAIGQAAYEQYF
TGTGCCATCGGTCAGGCGGCCTACGAGCAGTACTTC
>TRBJ2-7|TRBD2|TRBV7-3|few
CASSFSGGPYNEQYF
TGTGCCAGCAGCTTTAGCGGGGGACCCTACAATGAGCAGTACTTC
>TRBJ2-5|TRBD2|TRBV7-3|many
CASSSMGRGDQETQYF
TGTGCCAGCAGCTCAATGGGACGGGGGGACCAAGAGACCCAGTACTTC
>TRBJ1-1|-|TRBV3-1|few
CASSPRFGLGTEAFF
TGTGCCAGCAGCCCTCGTTTTGGGTTGGGCACTGAAGCTTTCTTT
>TRBJ1-2|-|TRBV20-1|-
CSALRPPYGYTF
TGCAGTGCCCTACGACCCCCCTATGGCTACACCTTC
>TRBJ1-2|-|TRBV10-3|many
CAISESDNMGYGYTF
TGTGCCATCAGTGAGTCGGATAACATGGGCTATGGCTACACCTTC
>TRBJ2-3|-|TRBV12-3/TRBV12-4|-
CASSLVVGTDAQYF
TGTGCCAGCAGTTTGGTGGTGGGCACAGATGCGCAGTATTTT
>TRBJ2-3|-|TRBV20-1|-
CSARGGQNTDTQYF
TGCAGTGCTAGAGGTGGACAGAACACAGATACGCAGTATTTT
>TRBJ2-7|-|TRBV12-3/TRBV12-4|many
CASSFSSSYEQYF
TGTGCCAGCAGTTTTAGTAGCTCCTACGAGCAGTACTTC
>TRBJ2-1|-|TRBV20-1|few
CSATRGFSSDNEQFF
TGCAGTGCTACTCGGGGGTTCAGCTCCGACAATGAGCAGTTCTTC
>TRBJ2-1|-|TRBV28|-
CASSLDSGTYSEQFF
TGTGCCAGCAGTTTGGATTCCGGGACGTACAGTGAGCAGTTCTTC
>TRBJ2-5|-|TRBV3-1|many
CASGMETQYF
TGTGCCAGCGGTATGGAGACCCAGTACTTC
>TRBJ2-6|-|TRBV3-1|many
CASSPTVSRANVLTF
TGTGCCAGCAGCCCTACGGTGTCGAGGGCCAACGTCCTGACTTTC
>TRBJ2-5|-|TRBV27|-
CASSLGRETRYF
TGTGCCAGCAGTCTGGGCCGGGAGACCCGGTACTTC
>TRBJ2-5|-|TRBV7-2|many
CASREDSSSSGYF
TGTGCCAGCAGAGAGGATTCCTCGTCCTCTGGGTACTTC
>TRBJ2-7|TRBD2|TRBV6-2/TRBV6-3|many
CASSFVTSGVSYEQYF
TGTGCCAGCAGTTTCGTAACTAGCGGGGTTTCCTACGAGCAGTACTTC
>TRBJ2-3|-|TRBV7-2|-
CASTSRAATDTQYF
TGTGCCAGCACCTCGCGGGCAGCCACAGATACGCAGTATTTT